This TCR beta chain was observed in a study of blood T cells in healthy people across ages. The V and J ends lost 6 bases and 6 bases respectively, with 12 bases between them. The CDR3 covers 13 residues. A second PCR of roughly 7 to 11 cycles used a sample-barcoded 5' primer and a J-beta primer mix. A template-switch adaptor that had 12 random nucleotides put a tag on each cDNA molecule. In TCRdb, the 5' RACE reads were re-called with MiXCR into one record per CDR3 protein. The profile shows roughly 800,000 distinct CDR3 sequences, roughly 60% of them singletons. Roughly 10 milliliters of peripheral blood were drawn from each donor.

This receptor was taken from a man aged 30-40 years in good health. The genes are TRBV12-3 or TRBV12-4 and TRBJ2-1; possibly TRBD2 for D (5 bases). What was sequenced was blood. CDR3 nucleotides: TGTGCCAGCAGCCCCCCCGCGGGCAATGAGCAGTTCTTC. Its protein is CASSPPAGNEQFF.